The 25 T cell receptor beta chains given below trace back to one sample, sequenced in a study of identifying expanded T cells in peripheral blood. The table came from immunoSEQ multiplex PCR; TCRdb's copy has only in-frame clones and leaves some out. The table records about 58,000 clones, around four fifths of them present only once. The sequenced material came from blood. These TCRs come from a person aged 18 to 75 in good health.

The chain is built from TRBV7-2 and TRBJ2-3; D may match TRBD1 or TRBD2 (6 bases each). V lost 5 bases, J lost 2 bases, and 11 bases lay in between. Germline loops: CDR1 SGHTA, CDR2 FQGNSA. This CDR3 spans 14 amino acids. The CDR3 DNA is TGTGCCAGCAGCGTGGGGGGCCCCACAGATACGCAGTATTTT. This translates into CASSVGGPTDTQYF.

The chain links TRBV5-1 to TRBJ1-3, with a tentative D call TRBD1 (5 bases). CDR3 length: 18 amino acids. Trimming pared 0 bases from V and 0 bases from J, leaving 16 bases between. CDR1 is SGHRS and CDR2 is YFSETQ in the germline V gene. Here the CDR3 DNA reads TGCGCCAGCAGCTTGGACGGGACGTCTGCCTTCTCTGGAAACACCATATATTTT. Protein: CASSLDGTSAFSGNTIYF.

The J gene is TRBJ2-7, the V gene TRBV19; TRBD1 is a possible D gene (5 bases). CDR1 is LNHDA, CDR2 SQIVND, per germline (reference sequence). V was pared by 5 bases and J by 7 bases, with 12 bases between. The CDR3 consists of 12 residues. CDR3 protein: CASSVGDGEQYF. CDR3 nucleotide sequence: TGTGCCAGTAGTGTAGGGGATGGGGAGCAGTACTTC.

The chain uses TRBV19 and TRBJ1-2; no clear D gene. This CDR3 region has 12 residues. Looked up from germline, CDR1 is LNHDA and CDR2 is SQIVND (reference sequence). Trimming left V 8 bases short and J 0 bases short, with 7 bases between. The DNA of the CDR3 is TGTGCCAGTCGGACGGCTAACTATGGCTACACCTTC. Its translation is CASRTANYGYTF.

The table lists this clone with a count of one. This chain joins TRBV5-1 and TRBJ1-4; no clear D. Germline V gene data show CDR1 as SGHRS and CDR2 as YFSETQ. The CDR3 totals 15 residues. V lost 0 bases and J 0 bases, leaving 6 bases between the germline ends. The CDR3: CASSLGRPTNEKLFF. The CDR3 region has the DNA TGCGCCAGCAGCTTGGGGCGGCCAACTAATGAAAAACTGTTTTTT.

V usage is TRBV5-4 and J usage is TRBJ2-1, with 10 bases fitting TRBD2. Germline CDR1 and CDR2: SGHNT and YYREEE (reference sequence). The CDR3 spans 17 residues. V lost 4 bases, J lost 3 bases, and 10 bases stayed unmatched. CDR3 sequence (DNA): TGTGCCAGCAGCGGACCTGGACTAGCGGAAAACTACAATGAGCAGTTCTTC. Residues: CASSGPGLAENYNEQFF.

The CDR3 bases are TGTGCCAGCAGCGGCGGGAGAGGAGAGACCCAGTACTTC. This translates into CASSGGRGETQYF. The V call is TRBV7-2, the J call TRBJ2-5, with TRBD2 matching 7 bases. From germline, CDR1 is SGHTA and CDR2 FQGNSA. This CDR3 contains 13 residues. The V and J ends lost 5 bases and 4 bases, in that order; junction bases with no gene match: 4.

The rearrangement uses TRBV7-6 and TRBJ2-5; TRBD1 matches at 8 bases. CDR1 is SGHVS and CDR2 is FNYEAQ in the germline V gene. The CDR3 length is 17 residues. The trim removed 6 bases at V and 4 bases at J, leaving 16 bases unmatched. The CDR3 DNA reads TGTGCCAGCAGTACAAGCCAGACAGGGGAGTTAAGAGAGACCCAGTACTTC. This translates into CASSTSQTGELRETQYF.

The chain has TRBV5-4 and TRBJ1-2; perhaps TRBD1 as D (6 bases). The V and J ends lost 1 base and 6 bases respectively, with 16 bases between them. CDR1 SGHNT and CDR2 YYREEE come from the germline V gene (reference sequence). CDR3 size: 15 residues. CDR3 DNA: TGTGCCAGCAGCTTGAAGGGGGGCTTTGATGATGGCTACACCTTC. Protein: CASSLKGGFDDGYTF.

CDR3 coding DNA: TGCGCCAGCAGTGAGTCATATGGGGGAGGGGCCCAGTACTTC. Amino acids: CASSESYGGGAQYF. V is TRBV10-2 and J is TRBJ2-5, with 7 bases matching TRBD2. CDR1 is WSHSY, CDR2 SAAADI, per germline. The CDR3 runs 14 residues. The ends lost 0 bases at V and 9 bases at J; junction bases unmatched: 7.

Only a few counts were recorded for this clone. The chain uses TRBV4-3 and TRBJ2-1, with D unresolved. CDR1 and CDR2 (germline): LGHNA, YSLEER. The V end lost 0 bases, the J end lost 4 bases, and 19 bases lay between the germline ends. The CDR3 runs to 18 residues. CDR3 nucleotide sequence: TGCGCCAGCAGCCAAGATGGGAACTCTCGGAGACTTTACAATGAGCAGTTCTTC. It yields the protein CASSQDGNSRRLYNEQFF.

The chain uses TRBV14 and TRBJ1-5, with 8 bases aligning to TRBD1. The CDR3 runs 15 residues. Germline V CDR1 and CDR2: SGHDN, FVKESK. Trimming removed 1 base from V and 5 bases from J; junction bases left unmatched: 4. The CDR3 region has the DNA TGTGCCAGCAGCCAAGGGACAGGGATCGATCAGCCCCAGCATTTT. It yields the protein CASSQGTGIDQPQHF.

This chain joins TRBV5-1 and TRBJ2-5; possibly TRBD1 for D (6 bases). CDR1 is SGHRS, CDR2 YFSETQ, per germline. Between the trimmed V and J ends, which lost 2 bases and 2 bases, there was a span of 22 bases. The CDR3 has 18 residues. The chain's CDR3 is CASSLWGIPGALQETQYF. The CDR3, as DNA: TGCGCCAGCAGCTTATGGGGAATTCCAGGGGCCCTTCAAGAGACCCAGTACTTC.

The chain employs TRBV6-5 and TRBJ2-1; D call uncertain. The CDR3 length is 14 residues. Trimming shortened V by 5 bases and J by 12 bases, and 20 bases separated the two germline ends. From germline, CDR1 is MNHEY and CDR2 SVGAGI. CDR3 nucleotides: TGTGCCAGCAGTCGTCCTCAAACTCCTTCGCGGCAGTTCTTC. This gives the protein CASSRPQTPSRQFF.

This clone showed up just once. V is TRBV15 and J is TRBJ2-3, with D maybe TRBD1 (6 bases). Germline CDR1 is LNHNV and CDR2 is YYDKDF (reference sequence). The CDR3 loop spans 17 amino acids. V lost 1 base to trimming and J lost 6 bases, with 20 bases between them. This CDR3 reads CATSRVVIRQERDTQYF. CDR3 in DNA: TGTGCCACCAGCAGAGTAGTTATCAGACAGGAGAGGGATACGCAGTATTTT.

V and J are TRBV28 and TRBJ1-2, with 12 bases fitting TRBD1. The CDR3 length is 14 residues. Germline trimming cut 6 bases from V and 8 bases from J; bases unmatched to any gene: 7. Per the germline V gene, CDR1 is MDHEN and CDR2 is SYDVKM. The CDR3 DNA reads TGTGCCAGCAGGCCGGGACAGGGGGCAGGCGGCTACACCTTC. This codes for CASRPGQGAGGYTF.

V usage is TRBV7-2 and J usage is TRBJ1-3, with D possibly matching TRBD1 (5 bases). The CDR3 is made up of 15 amino acids. Trimming left V 4 bases short and J 0 bases short, with 10 bases between. CDR1 and CDR2 from the germline V gene are SGHTA and FQGNSA. The CDR3 spells CASSSDISSGNTIYF. CDR3 in DNA: TGTGCCAGCAGCTCGGACATTTCCTCTGGAAACACCATATATTTT. Together with reference TRBV7-2 and TRBJ1-3, the CDR3 gives the full variable domain: GAGVSQSPSNKVTEKGKDVELRCDPISGHTALYWYRQSLGQGLEFLIYFQGNSAPDKSGLPSDRFSAERTGGSVSTLTIQRTQQEDSAVYLCASSSDISSGNTIYFGEGSWLTVV.

CDR3 sequence: CASSSGQGIYHEQFF. CDR3 DNA sequence: TGTGCCAGCAGCTCCGGACAGGGTATTTATCATGAGCAGTTCTTC. V gene TRBV11-2 combines with J gene TRBJ2-1; TRBD1 matches at 8 bases. This CDR3 region has 15 residues. Looked up from germline, CDR1 is SGHAT and CDR2 is FQNNGV. Germline trimming cut 4 bases from V and 8 bases from J; bases unmatched to any gene: 10.

This chain joins TRBV7-2 and TRBJ2-7, with 9 bases aligning to TRBD2. This CDR3 spans 15 amino acids. Trimming cost V 5 bases and J 1 base; bases outside gene matches: 6. CDR1 and CDR2 from the germline V gene are SGHTA and FQGNSA. The CDR3, as DNA: TGTGCCAGCAGCCGATCTAGCGGGGTTTCCTACGAGCAGTACTTC. It translates to CASSRSSGVSYEQYF.

This sequence joins TRBV6-1 and TRBJ2-1; 11 bases align to TRBD2. The V and J ends lost 3 bases and 3 bases, in that order; junction bases with no gene match: 10. Germline V CDR1 and CDR2: MNHNS, SASEGT. The CDR3 sequence is 18 residues long. The CDR3 DNA reads as TGTGCCAGCAGTGATGGTCTAGCGGGAGGCATGGGCTACAATGAGCAGTTCTTC. As protein: CASSDGLAGGMGYNEQFF.

The rearrangement joins TRBV6-1 to TRBJ2-3, with 11 bases identical to TRBD2. The CDR3 runs to 14 residues. Germline V lookup: CDR1 MNHNS, CDR2 SASEGT. The V and J ends lost 11 bases and 0 bases, in that order; junction bases with no gene match: 4. In DNA, the CDR3 is TGTGCCGCGGGGACTAGCGGTAGCACAGATACGCAGTATTTT. It is translated as CAAGTSGSTDTQYF.

The chain couples TRBV5-6 to TRBJ1-1; 7 bases map to TRBD1. V dropped 0 bases and J dropped 2; count of bases not matched to a gene: 1. The CDR3 loop spans 14 amino acids. Germline V gives CDR1 SGHDT, CDR2 YYEEEE. The CDR3 DNA reads as TGTGCCAGCAGCTTGGACAGGGGAAACACTGAAGCTTTCTTT. Translation: CASSLDRGNTEAFF. The entire variable domain, with the rest obtained from reference TRBV5-6 and TRBJ1-1, is as follows: DAGVTQSPTHLIKTRGQQVTLRCSPKSGHDTVSWYQQALGQGPQFIFQYYEEEERQRGNFPDRFSGHQFPNYSSELNVNALLLGDSALYLCASSLDRGNTEAFFGQGTRLTVV.

This chain joins TRBV5-1 and TRBJ1-6; D may be TRBD1 (5 bases). In germline, CDR1 is SGHRS, CDR2 YFSETQ. The V end was cut by 1 base, the J end by 6 bases, with 14 bases between. The CDR3 loop spans 16 amino acids. The CDR3 loop is CASSLTGFPSNSPLHF. Written as DNA, the CDR3 is TGCGCCAGCAGCTTGACAGGATTCCCGTCTAATTCACCCCTCCACTTT.

The chain employs TRBV7-9 and TRBJ1-1, with D uncertain. The CDR3 has 11 residues. The V end lost 5 bases, the J end lost 6 bases, and 7 bases lay between the germline ends. CDR1 and CDR2 (germline): SEHNR, FQNEAQ (reference sequence). The CDR3, as DNA: TGTGCCAGCAGCCCGTCGGCTGAAGCTTTCTTT. Protein sequence: CASSPSAEAFF. The whole variable domain, filled in from reference TRBV7-9 and TRBJ1-1, reads DTGVSQNPRHKITKRGQNVTFRCDPISEHNRLYWYRQTLGQGPEFLTYFQNEAQLEKSRLLSDRFSAERPKGSFSTLEIQRTEQGDSAMYLCASSPSAEAFFGQGTRLTVV.

The chain recombines TRBV6-6 with TRBJ1-2; D is ambiguous. The CDR3 contains 11 residues. From germline, CDR1 is MNHNY and CDR2 SVGAGI (reference sequence). V was clipped by 1 base and J by 7 bases, with 4 bases between them. In DNA, the CDR3 is TGTGCCAGCAGTTACTTGCTTGGCTACACCTTC. It specifies CASSYLLGYTF.